One sample yielded the 27 T cell receptor beta chains listed below, sequenced in a study of blood T cells in healthy people across ages. The use of a sample-barcoded 5' primer and a J-beta primer mix characterized a second PCR of 7 to 11 cycles. TCRdb called the 5' RACE reads again in MiXCR, with one record for every CDR3 protein. The table records 750,000 to 950,000 distinct CDR3 sequences, under 30% of them present only once. These data also formed part of another study, on T cells of mothers and their children.

The source material was blood. The origin of the receptors is a boy aged 5-17 years in good health.

A few counts support this clonotype. The chain joins TRBV7-6 to TRBJ1-5, with unresolved D. Germline V gene lookup returns CDR1 SGHVS and CDR2 FNYEAQ. V was clipped by 6 bases and J by 0 bases, with 6 bases between them. This CDR3 has 13 amino acids. CDR3 sequence: CASSPNSNQPQHF. CDR3 coding DNA: TGTGCCAGCAGTCCTAATAGCAATCAGCCCCAGCATTTT.

The genes are TRBV10-3 and TRBJ2-1; 8 bases are a match to TRBD1. CDR1 is ENHRY and CDR2 is SYGVKD in the germline V gene. Trimming removed 6 bases from V and 8 bases from J; junction bases left unmatched: 15. This CDR3 spans 16 amino acids. The CDR3 coding sequence is TGTGCCATCAGCTACACGGGACAGGCTGGGAGTGATGAGCAGTTCTTC. Its protein is CAISYTGQAGSDEQFF.

V and J are TRBV11-2 and TRBJ1-1; no clear D gene. V gave up 4 bases and J gave up 7 bases, with 13 bases separating them. CDR3 length: 13 amino acids. CDR1 and CDR2 from the germline V gene are SGHAT and FQNNGV. This CDR3 reads CASSSAGRIEAFF. In DNA form, the CDR3 reads TGTGCCAGCAGCTCTGCGGGGAGGATTGAAGCTTTCTTT.

V is TRBV4-3 and J is TRBJ1-6; no clear D gene. The length of the CDR3 is 16 residues. Germline V gives CDR1 LGHNA, CDR2 YSLEER. Trimming stripped 3 bases from V and 9 bases from J, with 18 bases between. The CDR3 reads CASSHAQATLGSPLHF. CDR3 DNA: TGCGCCAGCAGCCATGCGCAAGCGACTTTAGGTTCACCCCTCCACTTT.

The genes are TRBV6-1 and TRBJ2-7, with D tentatively TRBD1 (6 bases). The assigned J gene may be wrong: the sequence end matches TRBJ2-1 better. The CDR3 totals 15 residues. Germline CDR1 MNHNS, CDR2 SASEGT. The CDR3 nucleotides are TGTGCCAGCTGTACCGGGACACTCACCTACAATGAGCAGTTCTTC. It codes for CASCTGTLTYNEQFF.

The table lists this clonotype with a few counts. The junction departs from the called germline gene at one end, perhaps through a read error. The genes are TRBV12-3 or TRBV12-4 and TRBJ2-1; 9 bases are shared with TRBD2. CDR3 length equals 15 residues. The CDR3 protein is CASSLHLAGFYERYF. CDR3 bases: TGTGCCAGCAGTTTGCATCTAGCGGGGTTCTACGAGCGGTACTTC.

V is TRBV20-1 and J is TRBJ2-5, with 8 bases that match TRBD1. Gene TRBJ2-7 matches the end of the DNA better, so the J call may be wrong. Germline V gene data show CDR1 as DFQATT and CDR2 as SNEGSKA (reference sequence). This CDR3 has 14 amino acids. Written as DNA, the CDR3 is TGCAGTGCTAGAGATTTGGACAGGGCCGGCGAGCAGTACTTC. Protein product: CSARDLDRAGEQYF.

This clonotype has only a few counts. The rearrangement links TRBV4-3 to TRBJ2-1; D is unclear. V was cut by 0 bases and J by 2 bases, with 11 bases left in between. Germline V gene lookup returns CDR1 LGHNA and CDR2 YSLEER. The CDR3 is made up of 16 amino acids. The chain's CDR3 is CASSQESSPPYNEQFF. CDR3 nucleotides: TGCGCCAGCAGCCAAGAGAGTTCCCCGCCCTACAATGAGCAGTTCTTC.

This clonotype showed up just once. The chain carries TRBV6-1 and TRBJ1-6; no clear D gene. CDR3 length: 15 amino acids. Germline V CDR1 and CDR2: MNHNS, SASEGT. Trimming took off 4 bases at V and 10 bases at J, with 17 bases between the two ends. The CDR3 DNA reads as TGTGCCAGCAGTGGCCGCACCGCGGGCCAATCACCCCTCCACTTT. It is translated as CASSGRTAGQSPLHF.

The chain recombines TRBV28 with TRBJ2-7; TRBD1 matches 8 bases. The CDR3 has 15 residues. Germline CDR1 and CDR2: MDHEN and SYDVKM. With V trimmed by 1 base and J by 5 bases, 7 bases remained unmatched. In DNA form, the CDR3 reads TGTGCCAGCAGTTTATTTAGGGACAGGACCAACGAGCAGTACTTC. Its protein is CASSLFRDRTNEQYF.

This clonotype has a handful of counts. The rearrangement links TRBV13 to TRBJ2-1; 8 bases match TRBD2. J gave up 5 bases and V 4 bases, and 13 bases lay outside the gene matches. The CDR3 is made up of 17 amino acids. CDR1 PRHDT and CDR2 FYEKMQ come from the germline V gene (reference sequence). The CDR3 DNA reads as TGTGCCAGCAGCTGGACCCTCGGGGGGGCCAGTCACAATGAGCAGTTCTTC. Translated, it gives CASSWTLGGASHNEQFF.

This clonotype was recorded many times. J is TRBJ2-5 and V is TRBV20-1; TRBD2 aligns across 8 bases. This CDR3 has 14 amino acids. The junction had 2 bases not matched to a gene; V was cut back by 2 bases and J by 0 bases. Per germline, CDR1 DFQATT and CDR2 SNEGSKA (reference sequence). The CDR3 nucleotides are TGCAGTGCTAGACTAGCGGGCGACCAAGAGACCCAGTACTTC. Translation: CSARLAGDQETQYF.

This chain joins TRBV20-1 and TRBJ2-7; TRBD1 agrees at 7 bases. The CDR3 runs to 12 residues. Germline CDR1 reads DFQATT; CDR2 reads SNEGSKA (reference sequence). J gave up 1 base and V 4 bases, and 1 base lay outside the gene matches. For the CDR3, the DNA is TGCAGTGCTACGGGACAGTCCTACGAGCAGTACTTC. Residues: CSATGQSYEQYF.

This clonotype was observed a handful of times. V is TRBV2 and J is TRBJ2-1; D perhaps matches TRBD1 (6 bases). This CDR3 has 15 amino acids. Trimming stripped 3 bases from V and 2 bases from J, with 11 bases between. Germline V gene data show CDR1 as SNHLY and CDR2 as FYNNEI. The CDR3 protein is CASSEQGFAYNEQFF. The CDR3 DNA is TGTGCCAGCAGTGAGCAGGGGTTCGCCTACAATGAGCAGTTCTTC.

This rearrangement joins TRBV4-2 to TRBJ1-3; a possible D gene is TRBD1 (5 bases). Germline V gene data show CDR1 as LGHNA and CDR2 as YNFKEQ. Trimming cost V 4 bases and J 0 bases, with 22 bases left between them. CDR3 length equals 19 residues. The CDR3: CASSRDGTPAGHSGNTIYF. Written as DNA, the CDR3 is TGTGCCAGCAGCCGGGATGGGACCCCGGCAGGCCACTCTGGAAACACCATATATTTT.

This sequence joins TRBV12-3 or TRBV12-4 and TRBJ1-5, with 7 bases identical to TRBD1. This CDR3 is built from 14 residues. V lost 5 bases and J lost 9; bases outside the gene matches: 10. The CDR3 nucleotides read TGTGCCAGCAGTCCAGGGGGAGGTTCGTCGCCCCAGCATTTT. Its protein is CASSPGGGSSPQHF.

The chain is built from TRBV20-1 and TRBJ2-7; no clear D gene. The germline V gene has CDR1 DFQATT and CDR2 SNEGSKA (reference sequence). V lost 4 bases to trimming and J lost 3 bases, with 16 bases between them. This CDR3 has 14 residues. The CDR3 DNA reads TGCAGTGCTAAACGTCCCGGGCAGAACTACGAGCAGTACTTC. Protein product: CSAKRPGQNYEQYF.

This chain connects TRBV7-6 to TRBJ2-5, with D possibly TRBD2 on 5 matching bases. The CDR3 is 12 amino acids. Germline values: CDR1 SGHVS, CDR2 FNYEAQ. Trimming removed 5 bases from V and 6 bases from J, with 10 bases in between. The CDR3 nucleotides read TGTGCCAGCAGCGCCCCGGGGAAGACCCAGTACTTC. Its translation: CASSAPGKTQYF.

The chain links TRBV11-2 to TRBJ2-5; D gene ambiguous. Germline V gene data show CDR1 as SGHAT and CDR2 as FQNNGV. The germline V and J ends were trimmed by 0 bases and 9 bases, with 17 bases remaining between them. This CDR3 has 15 residues. In DNA, the CDR3 is TGTGCCAGCAGCTTAGAGGTCCGCCCTCCCTTGGCCCAGTACTTC. Its translation is CASSLEVRPPLAQYF.

J is TRBJ2-4 and V is TRBV2; TRBD1 agrees at 12 bases. The germline V gene encodes CDR1 SNHLY and CDR2 FYNNEI. The junction had 8 bases not matched to a gene; V was cut back by 6 bases and J by 2 bases. The CDR3 extends over 17 amino acids. The CDR3 sequence: CASSPGQGARTKNIQYF. In DNA, the CDR3 is TGTGCCAGCAGCCCGGGACAGGGGGCTCGGACCAAAAACATTCAGTACTTC.

This clonotype was observed a few times. CDR3: CASSTLGLGETQYF. For the CDR3, the DNA is TGTGCCAGCAGCACCCTAGGGTTGGGGGAGACCCAGTACTTC. V usage is TRBV7-7 and J usage is TRBJ2-5; the D is unclear. Germline V gene lookup returns CDR1 SSHAT and CDR2 FNYEAQ (reference sequence). Between the trimmed V and J ends, which lost 5 bases and 5 bases, there was a span of 15 bases. CDR3 length equals 14 residues. The full variable domain, rest sourced from reference TRBV7-7 and TRBJ2-5, is GAGVSQSPRYKVTKRGQDVTLRCDPISSHATLYWYQQALGQGPEFLTYFNYEAQPDKSGLPSDRFSAERPEGSISTLTIQRTEQRDSAMYRCASSTLGLGETQYFGPGTRLLVL.

CDR3 sequence: CASSLRNRGLSGQPQHF. The CDR3 DNA reads TGTGCCAGCAGCTTAAGAAACAGGGGGCTCTCCGGTCAGCCCCAGCATTTT. The J gene is TRBJ1-5, the V gene TRBV7-3; 9 bases are a match to TRBD1. CDR1 SGHTA and CDR2 FQGTGA come from the germline V gene. The CDR3 runs 17 residues. Losses at the gene ends were 1 base for V and 6 bases for J; bases not matched to a gene: 10.

The table lists this clonotype with a few counts. The chain links TRBV27 to TRBJ1-2, with D possibly being TRBD1 (6 bases). V was clipped by 3 bases and J by 4 bases, with 12 bases between them. This CDR3 contains 14 residues. Germline lookup yields CDR1 MNHEY and CDR2 SMNVEV (reference sequence). CDR3 residues: CASSFLQGFYGYTF. DNA of the CDR3: TGTGCCAGCAGTTTCCTACAGGGCTTCTATGGCTACACCTTC.

The CDR3 loop is CASSLQGGPRIEAFF. The DNA of the CDR3 is TGTGCCAGCAGCTTACAGGGGGGGCCGCGGATTGAAGCTTTCTTT. The chain uses TRBV7-9 and TRBJ1-1; 7 bases are shared with TRBD1. With 2 bases clipped from V and 7 bases from J, the junction kept 10 bases outside the gene matches. CDR3 size: 15 residues. CDR1 is SEHNR, CDR2 FQNEAQ, per germline (reference sequence).

The chain is built from TRBV5-1 and TRBJ2-3; 12 nucleotides line up with TRBD1. The CDR3 runs 21 residues. Trimming removed 4 bases from V and 4 bases from J; junction bases left unmatched: 22. The V gene's germline CDR1 is SGHRS and CDR2 YFSETQ. CDR3 amino acids: CASSITPGTGGVWGPADTQYF. Written as DNA, the CDR3 is TGCGCCAGCAGCATTACCCCCGGGACAGGGGGCGTGTGGGGGCCGGCAGATACGCAGTATTTT.

The table lists this clonotype with a few counts. V and J are TRBV29-1 and TRBJ2-5; D is possibly TRBD1 (6 bases). Germline CDR1 reads SQVTM; CDR2 reads ANQGSEA. This CDR3 has 11 residues. The V gene lost 4 bases and the J gene lost 5 bases, with 8 bases spanning the gap. CDR3 region: CSVGQGETQYF. In DNA, the CDR3 is TGCAGCGTTGGGCAGGGGGAGACCCAGTACTTC.

Only a few counts were recorded for this clonotype. The V gene is TRBV6-1, the J gene TRBJ1-5; 9 nucleotides line up with TRBD1. CDR1 MNHNS and CDR2 SASEGT come from the germline V gene. After removal of 6 bases from V and 7 bases from J, the junction contained 13 bases not matched to a gene. The CDR3 consists of 16 residues. In DNA form, the CDR3 reads TGTGCCAGCAGCCCGGCCGGGACAGGGATCAACCAGCCCCAGCATTTT. The encoded protein is CASSPAGTGINQPQHF.